This T cell receptor beta chain was identified during a study of shared clonotypes between healthy human individuals. Germline V gene sequence: CDR1 SEHNR, CDR2 FQNEAQ (reference sequence). The trim removed 5 bases at V and 1 base at J, leaving 2 bases unmatched. This CDR3 is 13 amino acids long. Of note for this clone: This specimen includes other DNA sequences encoding the same CDR3.

Sequencing was performed with immunoSEQ multiplex PCR; in TCRdb, only in-frame clones are kept and a portion is missing. This sample has about 2.5 million clones, with 85% to 95% found just once. The source is a young man in good health. Some clones in this sample may be carry-over from other donors' samples. V is TRBV7-9 and J is TRBJ2-7; 7 bases are a match to TRBD1. The sequenced sample consisted of naive CD4+ T cells from PBMCs. Documented subset: CD45RA+ positively selected. The CDR3 region has the DNA TGTGCCAGCAGCGGACAGGCGTCCTACGAGCAGTACTTC. As protein: CASSGQASYEQYF.